This T cell receptor (beta chain) stems from a study of cytomegalovirus exposure and HLA in healthy donors (dated by TCRdb to about 2017). Some background on the complete study: According to an earlier analysis of several hundred of the donors, some 180 million T cells yielded 95 million to 140 million unique TCR beta sequences and approximately 300 Gb of sequence data. An earlier analysis of roughly 600 of the donors used high-throughput TCR beta sequencing to judge whether each TCR beta V gene segment behaved as functional or pseudogenic. The number of donors typed differed by locus, with roughly 620-630 for A, B, C, DRB1 and DQB1, roughly 550 for DQA1, 606 for DPA1, and 472 for DPB1. Of the roughly 400 genotyped donors, less than 90% were placed in the genetic ancestry cluster associated with self-reported Caucasian donors. Rather than using new phenotypic data, the later analysis identified candidate immune exposures from TCR beta sequences and from how often those sequences occurred across donors. The study profiled the T cell repertoires of hundreds of subjects by immunosequencing and related them to cytomegalovirus serostatus. In addition to the first cohort of around 670 subjects, a separate validation cohort of approximately 130 different subjects was used. Across about 380 genotyped donors of the cohort, an average of about 200,000 unique TCR beta nucleotide sequences per donor were sequenced, and 15% to 20% of those sequences were non-productive. Genome-wide SNP genotypes for about 65% of the roughly 700 donors were used in a later genetic analysis, which treated that subset as a discovery cohort. Donor age, sex, ethnicity and CMV serostatus were collected together with the repertoire data. HLA typing covered class I and class II loci at four-digit resolution. Every discovery cohort repertoire had been produced on one sequencing platform. The study combined high-throughput TCR immunosequencing, statistical association of individual TCRs with disease status, and machine learning to predict cytomegalovirus infection status. The study aimed to test whether signatures of past pathogen exposure could be identified by cataloging public T cell receptors. In a later analysis, previously published TCR beta repertoires from several hundred donors were re-analyzed and high-resolution HLA genotyping was added so that TCR occurrence patterns could be studied. Because of strong linkage in the cohort, five DR-DQ haplotypes were treated as single units for association and clustering. An early release covering roughly 640 HLA-typed donors comprised about 300 gigabases of sequencing data and roughly 85 million unique TCR sequences.

Receptor libraries were prepared by the immunoSEQ multiplex PCR assay. For the multiplex PCR, a mixture combining 60 forward primers for TCR Vbeta segments and 13 reverse primers for TCR Jbeta segments was used. The CDR3 region of rearranged TCR beta genes was amplified from genomic DNA by a multiplex PCR assay. The Illumina HiSeq System was used to sequence the amplified TCR beta libraries as 87-base-pair reads. The original methods were these. Across the 500 to 850 repertoires, a later analysis counted about 81 million unique TCR beta chains, 8.5 million to 12 million of which were shared by at least two donors. Raw reads were error-corrected and collapsed into unique sequences with a nearest-neighbor algorithm that merged closely related sequences to remove PCR and sequencing errors. Alignment of CDR3 sequences to IMGT reference sequences was used to assign V, D and J gene segments. For a sequence to be retained, a match of at least six nucleotides was required to both a V gene segment and a J gene segment. A rearrangement counted as productive if the CDR3 had no stop codons and remained in frame with V and J, and every other rearrangement counted as non-productive. Following IMGT convention, CDR3 was defined as the stretch from the second conserved V-encoded cysteine to the conserved J-encoded phenylalanine. Sequences without an unambiguous match to a single V gene segment were excluded from the earlier analysis of 450 to 650 of the donors. An earlier analysis of fewer than 750 of the donors classified V segments as functional when productive rearrangements were above 56.7% and as segregating when the standard deviation between donors was above 5%. A statistical classification framework was developed to diagnose cytomegalovirus status using the catalog of TCR beta chain sequences. In a later analysis, V and J genes were assigned by comparing TCR nucleotide sequences against IMGT/GENE-DB human TR gene sequences. Using the TCRdist pipeline, a later analysis assigned CDR3 sequences along with most-parsimonious VDJ recombination scenarios. A later analysis defined each TCR beta chain by its CDR3 amino acid sequence plus V-gene family, and excluded reads lacking a unique V-gene family. In a later analysis, a few hundred highly shared, low-generation-probability nucleotide sequences were removed to address suspected cross-contamination and a sequencing artifact. In a later analysis, a clonal expansion index was calculated for each public chain from normalized within-repertoire ranks of inferred template counts. In a later analysis, generation probabilities were computed with a VDJ recombination model fitted to out-of-frame rearrangements, and the resulting probabilities were checked against IGoR. A later analysis scored TCR-TCR, TCR-HLA and TCR-CMV co-occurrence with hypergeometric tests, applying a repertoire-size bias correction to TCR pairs. False discovery rates were estimated in a later analysis by permuting HLA or CMV assignments 20 times. In a later analysis, co-occurring TCRs were grouped using DBSCAN, with TCRdist sequence similarity added in when clustering inside HLA-allele-positive subsets. For co-occurrence clustering, repertoires with fewer than 30,000 or more than 120,000 public chains were excluded, along with 5 or 6 repertoires with anomalous nucleotide sharing. Entries here come from immuneACCESS through TCRdb and include only in-frame sequences with V and J called. Some clones fail to appear in such tables; in the studies checked, an unresolved V gene covers under half of the shortfall, and the cause of the remainder is unknown. V, J and clone size are taken as reported in that table, and D and trimming were inferred from the DNA itself. Recorded for this sample are about 89,000 clones; 76% of them occurred a single time. The top ten clonotypes cover just over 1.4% of the sample.

Points on this clone: Its binding antigen is unknown. Nothing much larger sits one base from this clone, and base qualities are not available.

The paper as a whole reports these results and caveats: A later analysis associated about 17,000 TCR beta sequences with specific HLA alleles at a false discovery rate of 0.05. In a later genetic analysis, a missense DCLRE1C variant was associated with V-gene and J-gene trimming of TCR beta chains, and the association was replicated in an independent cohort. Because some donors lacked HLA typing at each locus, the association tests relied only on the typed subset. The earlier analysis of about 600 of the donors excluded around 17 rarely observed V segments, including chromosome 9 orphons, because counts were too low. A few of the identified cytomegalovirus-associated TCR beta chains were confirmed in vitro to be specific for cytomegalovirus antigens. Presence/absence analyses assumed roughly uniform sequencing depth across donors, an assumption that may not hold. In an earlier analysis of some 640 of the donors, most TCR beta V segments were observed in productive rearrangements about 87% or about 30% of the time, broadly matching IMGT annotations. In this cohort, only TCR beta chains were sequenced, and detectable features were limited by the absence of alpha or paired-chain data. The authors suggested that the approach could potentially be generalized to other disease states and immunological phenotypes. Because the 87-base-pair reads could not distinguish some IMGT-functional V segments, including TRBV6-2 and TRBV6-3, those segments were excluded. The only immune exposure information available for the cohort was CMV serostatus. A group of highly shared sequence variants was considered likely to be a technical artifact of the sequencing pipeline. According to a later genetic analysis, donors in an Asian-associated ancestry cluster had fewer N-insertions in productive TCRs than the approximately 670-donor mean. According to a later analysis, most CMV-associated TCR beta chains appeared to be HLA-restricted, and the HLA associations seemed to be driven largely by CMV exposure. According to a later analysis, parvovirus B19, influenza, CMV and Epstein-Barr virus appeared linked to several top co-occurrence clusters. The classifier was reported to diagnose cytomegalovirus status with high specificity and sensitivity in both the original and validation cohorts. Assigning TCR associations to individual alleles was difficult when HLA alleles, especially DR and DQ, strongly co-occurred. A further reported finding was that TCR beta sequences accurately predicted the HLA-A and HLA-B alleles for most subjects in the first cohort. The study gave a list of under 200 TCR beta chains associated with cytomegalovirus. In a later analysis, TCR association rates were found to vary across HLA loci, with the most associated TCRs seen for DRB1 alleles and the fewest for HLA-C alleles. Linkage disequilibrium might explain the correlated functional status among segregating V segments, but an unknown experimental factor could not be ruled out. Most TCR sequences were seen in very few donors, while some public TCRs were found in many individuals. Compared with equally common non-associated chains, HLA-associated TCR beta chains in a later analysis were more clonally expanded and had lower generation probabilities.

The germline V gene provides CDR1 MDHEN and CDR2 SYDVKM. Compared with germline, V lacks 7 bases and J lacks 7 bases; bases without a gene match: 10. The CDR3 starts with the cysteine, ends with the phenylalanine, and has 14 residues. Only the CDR3 DNA is retained, 42 bases long and in frame from the first base. The cohort consisted of 670 or so healthy bone marrow donors. Cohort members were all nominally healthy when sampled, although unrecorded immune exposures were likely present. The donor tested CMV seronegative, placing the donor among the 300 to 450 seronegative members of the cohort. A peripheral blood sample was provided by each donor, and peripheral blood mononuclear cells were used for TCR beta sequencing. The Qiagen DNeasy Blood Extraction Kit was used to extract genomic DNA from the blood cell samples.

The chain uses TRBV28 and TRBJ1-1; 9 of the junction bases match TRBD1. This clonotype was obtained from a male donor in good health and CMV-seronegative. Sequencing was done on a sample of PBMCs. The CDR3 here reads CASTTTGGPIEAFF. In nucleotides, the sequence is TGTGCCAGCACCACAACAGGGGGCCCAATTGAAGCTTTCTTT.